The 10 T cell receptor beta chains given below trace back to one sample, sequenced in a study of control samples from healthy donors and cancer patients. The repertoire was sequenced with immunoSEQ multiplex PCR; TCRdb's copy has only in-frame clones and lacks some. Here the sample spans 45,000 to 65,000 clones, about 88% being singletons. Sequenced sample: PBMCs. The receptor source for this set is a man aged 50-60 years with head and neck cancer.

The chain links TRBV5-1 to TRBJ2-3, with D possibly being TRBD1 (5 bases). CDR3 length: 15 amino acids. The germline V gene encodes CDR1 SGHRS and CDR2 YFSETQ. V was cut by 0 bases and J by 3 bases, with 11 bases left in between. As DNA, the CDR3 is TGCGCCAGCAGCTTGGATTGGCAGGGAACAGATACGCAGTATTTT. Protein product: CASSLDWQGTDTQYF. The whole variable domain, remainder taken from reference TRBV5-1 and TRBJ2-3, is KAGVTQTPRYLIKTRGQQVTLSCSPISGHRSVSWYQQTPGQGLQFLFEYFSETQRNKGNFPGRFSGRQFSNSRSEMNVSTLELGDSALYLCASSLDWQGTDTQYFGPGTRLTVL.

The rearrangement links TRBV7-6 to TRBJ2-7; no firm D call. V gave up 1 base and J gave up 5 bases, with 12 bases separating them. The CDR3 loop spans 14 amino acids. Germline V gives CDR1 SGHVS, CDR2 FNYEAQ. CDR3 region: CASSLEQAPHEQYF. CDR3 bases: TGTGCCAGCAGCTTAGAGCAAGCCCCCCACGAGCAGTACTTC.

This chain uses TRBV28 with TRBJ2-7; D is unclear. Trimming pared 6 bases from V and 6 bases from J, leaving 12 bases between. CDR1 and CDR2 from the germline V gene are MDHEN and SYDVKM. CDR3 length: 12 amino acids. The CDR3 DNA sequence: TGTGCCAGCAGCAACAATAAAGGCGAGCAGTACTTC. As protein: CASSNNKGEQYF. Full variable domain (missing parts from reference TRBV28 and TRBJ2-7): DVKVTQSSRYLVKRTGEKVFLECVQDMDHENMFWYRQDPGLGLRLIYFSYDVKMKEKGDIPEGYSVSREKKERFSLILESASTNQTSMYLCASSNNKGEQYFGPGTRLTVT.

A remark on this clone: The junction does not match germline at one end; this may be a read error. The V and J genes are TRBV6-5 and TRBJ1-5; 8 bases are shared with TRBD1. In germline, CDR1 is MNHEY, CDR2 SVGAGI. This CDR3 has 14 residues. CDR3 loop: CASSYGQGKQPQHF. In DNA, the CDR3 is TGTGCCAGCAGTTACGGACAGGGCAAGCAGCCCCAGCATTTT.

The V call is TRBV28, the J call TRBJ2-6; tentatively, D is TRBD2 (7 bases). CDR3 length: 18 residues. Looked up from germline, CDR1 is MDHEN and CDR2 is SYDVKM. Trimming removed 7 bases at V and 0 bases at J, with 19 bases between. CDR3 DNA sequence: TGTGCCAGCAAGGTTGGGGGGGCGAGGAGCTCTGGGGCCAACGTCCTGACTTTC. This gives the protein CASKVGGARSSGANVLTF.

In DNA, the CDR3 is TGTGCCAGCAGTTACCTAGGCGGGAGGGCGGATACGCAGTATTTT. Its translation: CASSYLGGRADTQYF. The chain has TRBV6-5 and TRBJ2-3, with 9 nucleotides matching TRBD2. Looked up from germline, CDR1 is MNHEY and CDR2 is SVGAGI. Trimming removed 2 bases from V and 6 bases from J; junction bases left unmatched: 6. The CDR3 spans 15 residues.

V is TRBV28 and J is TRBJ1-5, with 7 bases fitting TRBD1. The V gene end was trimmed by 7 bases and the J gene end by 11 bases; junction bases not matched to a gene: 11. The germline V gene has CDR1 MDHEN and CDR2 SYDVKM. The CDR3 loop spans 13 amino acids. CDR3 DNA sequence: TGTGCCAGCATAGGACAGGCCGCCGGGGCCCAGCATTTT. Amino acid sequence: CASIGQAAGAQHF.

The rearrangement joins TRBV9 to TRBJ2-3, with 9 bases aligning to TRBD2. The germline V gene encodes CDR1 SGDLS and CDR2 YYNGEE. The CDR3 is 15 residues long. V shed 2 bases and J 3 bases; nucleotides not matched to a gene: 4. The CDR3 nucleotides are TGTGCCAGCAGCGTTAGGACTAGCGCTACAGATACGCAGTATTTT. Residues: CASSVRTSATDTQYF.

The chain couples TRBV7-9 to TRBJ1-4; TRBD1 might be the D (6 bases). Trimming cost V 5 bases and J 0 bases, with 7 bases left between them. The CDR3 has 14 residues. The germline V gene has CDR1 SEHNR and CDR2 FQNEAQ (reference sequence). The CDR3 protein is CASSRTATNEKLFF. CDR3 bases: TGTGCCAGCAGCAGGACAGCAACTAATGAAAAACTGTTTTTT.

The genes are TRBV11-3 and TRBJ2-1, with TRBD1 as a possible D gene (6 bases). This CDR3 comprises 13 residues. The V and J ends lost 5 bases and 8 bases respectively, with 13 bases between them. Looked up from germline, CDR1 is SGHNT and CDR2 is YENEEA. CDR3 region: CASSQRGFDEQFF. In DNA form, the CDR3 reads TGTGCCAGCAGCCAGAGGGGGTTCGATGAGCAGTTCTTC.